One and the same sample provided the 16 T cell receptor beta chains below, sequenced in a study of cytomegalovirus exposure and HLA in healthy donors. The primer mix had 60 Vbeta and 13 Jbeta primers. The table came from immunoSEQ multiplex PCR; TCRdb's copy has only in-frame clones and leaves some out. The table lists just over 85,000 clones, about 70% of them singletons. Input material: PBMCs. All receptors derive from a man between 40 and 49 years old in good health and CMV-seronegative.

The V and J genes are TRBV4-3 and TRBJ2-7, with D unclear. Per the germline V gene, CDR1 is LGHNA and CDR2 is YSLEER. This CDR3 comprises 15 residues. Between the trimmed V and J ends, which lost 0 bases and 4 bases, there was a span of 13 bases. The CDR3, as DNA: TGCGCCAGCAGCCAAGATTTGACTCGCAGTTACGAGCAGTACTTC. Residues: CASSQDLTRSYEQYF.

Only one count was recorded for this clone. The V gene is TRBV4-2, the J gene TRBJ1-2; unclear D gene. Germline CDR1 reads LGHNA; CDR2 reads YNFKEQ. The length of the CDR3 is 13 residues. V lost 1 base, J lost 8 bases, and 11 bases lay in between. As DNA, the CDR3 is TGTGCCAGCAGCCAAGTCGAGGCCCCGGGCTACACCTTC. It yields the protein CASSQVEAPGYTF.

The J gene is TRBJ2-2, the V gene TRBV6-1, with 8 bases fitting TRBD1. This CDR3 contains 15 residues. Per germline, CDR1 MNHNS and CDR2 SASEGT. V lost 5 bases, J lost 4 bases, and 6 bases stayed unmatched. CDR3 DNA: TGTGCCAGCAGTAGGACAGGGTTTGCCACCGGGGAGCTGTTTTTT. Amino acids: CASSRTGFATGELFF.

The chain has TRBV20-1 and TRBJ2-3; no firm D call. V lost 6 bases and J lost 6, with 10 bases in between. The CDR3 contains 11 residues. Germline V gives CDR1 DFQATT, CDR2 SNEGSKA (reference sequence). The CDR3 loop is CSAERADTQYF. CDR3 DNA sequence: TGCAGTGCCGAGAGAGCTGATACGCAGTATTTT.

This chain uses TRBV9 with TRBJ2-3; 9 positions match TRBD2. Germline V gene lookup returns CDR1 SGDLS and CDR2 YYNGEE. V lost 4 bases and J lost 1; bases outside the gene matches: 7. The length of the CDR3 is 16 residues. The CDR3 sequence is CASSQMTSGGTDTQYF. The CDR3 nucleotides are TGTGCCAGCAGCCAAATGACTAGCGGAGGCACAGATACGCAGTATTTT.

Concerning this clone: An end of the junction differs from the germline gene, which may be a read error. This sequence joins TRBV27 and TRBJ1-2, with D hard to call. The CDR3 is 14 amino acids. Per germline, CDR1 MNHEY and CDR2 SMNVEV (reference sequence). The CDR3 region has the DNA TGTGTCAGCAGTTTGGGAGGGAGCCTCTATGGCTACACCTTC. It is translated as CVSSLGGSLYGYTF.

About this clone itself: A junction boundary mismatches the germline segment, possibly from a read error. The gene calls are TRBV19 and TRBJ2-7, with 7 positions matching TRBD2. The CDR3 extends over 13 amino acids. The germline V gene has CDR1 LNHDA and CDR2 SQIVND (reference sequence). CDR3 coding DNA: TGTGCCAGTATTGGCGGGGGTTCCTCCGAGCAGTACTTC. Translated: CASIGGGSSEQYF.

V is TRBV28 and J is TRBJ1-2; 8 bases align to TRBD1. The germline gives CDR1 MDHEN, CDR2 SYDVKM. J gave up 2 bases and V 3 bases, and 5 bases lay outside the gene matches. The CDR3 spans 15 residues. The CDR3 coding sequence is TGTGCCAGCAGTTTCGCAGGGGGCGAAAACTATGGCTACACCTTC. This sequence encodes CASSFAGGENYGYTF.

The chain is built from TRBV4-3 and TRBJ2-3; 8 positions match TRBD2. The germline CDR1 and CDR2 sequences are LGHNA and YSLEER. This CDR3 spans 17 amino acids. Unmatched junction bases numbered 11, after V lost 0 bases and J lost 6 bases. CDR3 in amino acids: CASSQDRDGGASDTQYF. The CDR3 DNA reads TGCGCCAGCAGCCAAGATCGGGACGGGGGGGCATCCGATACGCAGTATTTT.

V usage is TRBV14 and J usage is TRBJ1-6; D unclear. Trimming removed 1 base from V and 2 bases from J, with 9 bases in between. From germline, CDR1 is SGHDN and CDR2 FVKESK. The CDR3 is 16 amino acids. Here the CDR3 DNA reads TGTGCCAGCAGCCAAGTGAGAGGAACCTATAATTCACCCCTCCACTTT. It encodes CASSQVRGTYNSPLHF.

This clone occurred once. V is TRBV4-1 and J is TRBJ2-1; 14 nucleotides match TRBD2. Germline assignment: CDR1 MGHRA and CDR2 YSYEKL. The V gene end was trimmed by 2 bases and the J gene end by 8 bases; junction bases not matched to a gene: 8. The CDR3 runs 17 residues. CDR3 nucleotides: TGCGCCAGCAGCCAATACGGACTAGCGGGGGGAGTCGATGAGCAGTTCTTC. This translates into CASSQYGLAGGVDEQFF.

The rearrangement uses TRBV7-9 and TRBJ1-2; possibly TRBD1 for D (5 bases). Germline V CDR1 and CDR2: SEHNR, FQNEAQ (reference sequence). This CDR3 is built from 14 residues. V lost 4 bases and J 4 bases, leaving 13 bases between the germline ends. The CDR3 DNA is TGTGCCAGCAGCTCGGACAAGCCTCCCTATGGCTACACCTTC. It specifies CASSSDKPPYGYTF.

This clone was seen a handful of times. CDR3: CASSKQGLWRYTF. Written as DNA, the CDR3 is TGTGCCAGTAGTAAACAGGGTCTATGGCGCTACACCTTC. The chain recombines TRBV19 with TRBJ1-2, with D perhaps matching TRBD1 (6 bases). Trimming shortened V by 4 bases and J by 9 bases, and 15 bases separated the two germline ends. The CDR3 sequence is 13 residues long. The germline CDR1 and CDR2 sequences are LNHDA and SQIVND (reference sequence).

This rearrangement joins TRBV9 to TRBJ2-5; no clear D gene. Germline V gives CDR1 SGDLS, CDR2 YYNGEE. Trimming cost V 0 bases and J 2 bases, with 8 bases left between them. The CDR3 sequence is 14 residues long. The DNA of the CDR3 is TGTGCCAGCAGCGTAGGTATACAACAAGAGACCCAGTACTTC. Protein product: CASSVGIQQETQYF.

The V call is TRBV9, the J call TRBJ2-3; 7 bases agree with TRBD2. CDR1 is SGDLS and CDR2 is YYNGEE in the germline V gene. V lost 6 bases and J lost 1; bases outside the gene matches: 8. The CDR3 extends over 15 amino acids. CDR3 sequence: CASTPLGGGTDTQYF. DNA for the CDR3: TGTGCCAGCACCCCCTTGGGGGGGGGCACAGATACGCAGTATTTT.

The J gene is TRBJ1-2, the V gene TRBV19; 10 bases line up with TRBD1. Losses at the gene ends were 5 bases for V and 4 bases for J; bases not matched to a gene: 4. Germline loops: CDR1 LNHDA, CDR2 SQIVND (reference sequence). CDR3 length: 14 amino acids. The DNA for the CDR3 is TGTGCCAGTAGTGCGGGACAGGGGTTCTATGGCTACACCTTC. It is translated as CASSAGQGFYGYTF.